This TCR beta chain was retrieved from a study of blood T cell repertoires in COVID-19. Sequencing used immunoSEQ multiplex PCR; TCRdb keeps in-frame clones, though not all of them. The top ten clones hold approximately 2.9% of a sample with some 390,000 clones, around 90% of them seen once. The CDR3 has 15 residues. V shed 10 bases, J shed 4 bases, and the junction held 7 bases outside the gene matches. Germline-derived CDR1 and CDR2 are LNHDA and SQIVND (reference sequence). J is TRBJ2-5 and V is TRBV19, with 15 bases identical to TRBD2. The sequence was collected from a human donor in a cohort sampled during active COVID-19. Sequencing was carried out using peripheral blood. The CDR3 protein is CATSGTSGGLETQYF. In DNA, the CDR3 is TGTGCCACTTCAGGGACTAGCGGGGGGCTAGAGACCCAGTACTTC.